A selection of T cell receptor beta chains follows, all from one sample in a study of monozygotic twins with inflammatory bowel disease. TCRdb reworked the 5' RACE reads into one entry per CDR3 protein, no DNA. Listed are 330,000 or so distinct CDR3 sequences; approximately 2% falls within the top ten. The sequencing input was blood. The receptors derive from a human donor with ulcerative colitis or Crohn's disease, or a healthy co-twin of an affected twin (not recorded which). Each CDR3 is given with its conserved first and last residue.

J gene	V gene	CDR3 protein
TRBJ2-7	TRBV20-1	CSADRAGGSGGEQYF
TRBJ2-7	TRBV25-1	CASSDRDGGYERYF
TRBJ1-6	TRBV6-6	CASRSQANSPLHF
TRBJ1-1	TRBV27	CASSLSKVTEAFF
TRBJ2-5	TRBV12-3/TRBV12-4	CASSQQGVLKTQYF
TRBJ2-1	TRBV12-3/TRBV12-4	CASSVPGTPNEQFF
TRBJ1-2	TRBV19	CASGSGTGSIANYGYTF
TRBJ2-7	TRBV11-2	CASTEFRETGEQYF
TRBJ1-5	TRBV20-1	CSARLGLSNQPQHF
TRBJ2-5	TRBV20-1	CSASRAGVEKTQYF
TRBJ2-3	TRBV5-1	CASSLDSIDTQYF
TRBJ2-2	TRBV4-3	CASQNGRGGTGELFF
TRBJ2-7	TRBV20-1	CSARPGGLYEQYF
TRBJ1-2	TRBV28	CASRADRPQGYTF
TRBJ1-6	TRBV20-1	CSANRVSYNSPLHF
TRBJ2-7	TRBV6-5	CASSSPPTGVYEQYF
TRBJ2-1	TRBV7-9	CASSLGGFGYDEQFF
TRBJ2-5	TRBV7-2	CASSPKRASGQETQYF
TRBJ1-2	TRBV7-2	CASSLTGGGYGYTF
TRBJ2-7	TRBV5-1	CASSLLSGLAGEDYEQYF
TRBJ2-2	TRBV2	CASLMDGRPSGELFF
TRBJ2-7	TRBV12-3/TRBV12-4	CASRRATGLGEQYF
TRBJ2-1	TRBV5-1	CASSYSVKGENEQFF
TRBJ2-7	TRBV20-1	CSASGGGYEQYF
TRBJ2-7	TRBV5-6	CASSSYSGEQYF
TRBJ2-3	TRBV2	CASKGTVTVGDTQYF
TRBJ2-1	TRBV5-1	CASSSTSGSHEQFF
TRBJ2-7	TRBV28	CASSLPQGYEQYF
TRBJ1-1	TRBV20-1	CSASRGQGANTEAFF
TRBJ1-2	TRBV6-5	CASARGLDGYTF
TRBJ2-7	TRBV20-1	CSAAGTGEGEQYF
TRBJ1-5	TRBV20-1	CSAPWRQGPNQPQHF
TRBJ1-2	TRBV12-3/TRBV12-4	CASSKRPTGGKLGYTF
TRBJ2-5	TRBV5-1	CASSKTGGGETQYF
TRBJ2-7	TRBV5-1	CASSLGGDRGEQYF
TRBJ2-1	TRBV4-1	CASGQGSGSASSYNEQFF
TRBJ2-7	TRBV10-3	CAIGTGSGYEQYF
TRBJ1-2	TRBV27	CASSFRVTGTAYGYTF
TRBJ2-6	TRBV19	CASSMDRENPGANVLTF
TRBJ2-7	TRBV15	CATSREGTYEQYF
TRBJ2-6	TRBV5-1	CASSLTVAGANVLTF
TRBJ2-5	TRBV11-2	CASRQGTSGGQRRETQYF
TRBJ1-4	TRBV5-1	CASSLGQVETNEKLFF
TRBJ2-7	TRBV6-1	CASMTSGYYEQYF
TRBJ2-5	TRBV20-1	CSARDPVRAQETQYF
TRBJ1-4	TRBV11-2	CASSLWDGQNEKLFF
TRBJ2-1	TRBV5-1	CASSLSGTGGTGVQFF